This passage covers 32 T cell receptor beta chains from one sample sequenced in a study of blood T cell repertoires in COVID-19. Some clones are missing from TCRdb's copy, which holds only in-frame ones; the method was immunoSEQ multiplex PCR. The repertoire consists of around 140,000 clones, with roughly 88% occurring once and the leading ten covering approximately 2%. The sequenced material came from peripheral blood. These receptor sequences come from a man in his 70s with active COVID-19.

V is TRBV12-2 and J is TRBJ2-1; TRBD2 is the table's D call, not checked against the DNA. TRBV12-2 is termed a pseudogene. CDR3 length equals 15 residues. The DNA for the CDR3 is TGTGCAAGTCGCTTAGGGCGGGAGGGATGCAATGAGCAGTTCTTC. The encoded protein is CASRLGREGCNEQFF.

This clone was picked up a small number of times. V gene TRBV7-9 combines with J gene TRBJ2-1; 14 bases align to TRBD2. CDR3 length: 17 amino acids. V dropped 5 bases and J dropped 6; count of bases not matched to a gene: 9. Germline V lookup: CDR1 SEHNR, CDR2 FQNEAQ (reference sequence). In DNA, the CDR3 is TGTGCCAGCAGCACCTTAAAGGGACTAGCGGGAGTCAATGAGCAGTTCTTC. This gives the protein CASSTLKGLAGVNEQFF. The whole variable domain, remainder taken from reference TRBV7-9 and TRBJ2-1, is DTGVSQNPRHKITKRGQNVTFRCDPISEHNRLYWYRQTLGQGPEFLTYFQNEAQLEKSRLLSDRFSAERPKGSFSTLEIQRTEQGDSAMYLCASSTLKGLAGVNEQFFGPGTRLTVL.

In this sample, this clone turned up a few times. Here the CDR3 reads CAIGEINYGYTF. The CDR3 DNA sequence: TGTGCCATCGGGGAGATTAACTATGGCTACACCTTC. This chain uses TRBV28 with TRBJ1-2; no reliable D call. The CDR3 has 12 residues. Trimming shortened V by 10 bases and J by 1 base, and 10 bases separated the two germline ends. The germline V gene has CDR1 MDHEN and CDR2 SYDVKM.

The table lists this clone with a count of one. The chain has TRBV2 and TRBJ1-5, with 8 bases lining up with TRBD1. Germline loops: CDR1 SNHLY, CDR2 FYNNEI. Trimming took 6 bases from V and 4 from J; bases not matched to a gene: 8. The CDR3 is 15 residues long. CDR3 DNA sequence: TGTGCCAGCAGCGATCGACAGGGGATGAATCAGCCCCAGCATTTT. Protein: CASSDRQGMNQPQHF. The variable domain in full, completed from reference TRBV2 and TRBJ1-5, reads EPEVTQTPSHQVTQMGQEVILRCVPISNHLYFYWYRQILGQKVEFLVSFYNNEISEKSEIFDDQFSVERPDGSNFTLKIRSTKLEDSAMYFCASSDRQGMNQPQHFGDGTRLSIL.

V usage is TRBV27 and J usage is TRBJ2-7; 14 nucleotides match TRBD2. The ends lost 5 bases at V and 4 bases at J; junction bases unmatched: 10. The germline CDR1 and CDR2 sequences are MNHEY and SMNVEV (reference sequence). This CDR3 contains 17 residues. The CDR3 DNA reads as TGTGCCAGCAGTAGGGCCGGGACTAGCGGGAGTGTGTACGAGCAGTACTTC. Its protein is CASSRAGTSGSVYEQYF.

The chain joins TRBV4-2 to TRBJ2-2; a weak D match, TRBD2 (6 bases). V shed 6 bases and J shed 2 bases, with 13 bases lying between them. The CDR3 length is 15 residues. Germline values: CDR1 LGHNA, CDR2 YNFKEQ. The CDR3 DNA follows: TGTGCCAGCAGTCAGAGGCGGGGAAACACCGGGGAGCTGTTTTTT. It codes for CASSQRRGNTGELFF.

The CDR3 region is CASSQKGYKQYF. The CDR3 DNA reads TGTGCCAGCAGTCAAAAGGGGTATAAGCAGTACTTC. The genes are TRBV28 and TRBJ2-7; D is perhaps TRBD1 (5 bases). Trimming removed 5 bases from V and 8 bases from J, with 13 bases in between. CDR1 and CDR2 (germline): MDHEN, SYDVKM. The CDR3 runs to 12 residues.

This chain joins TRBV11-2 and TRBJ1-4; maybe TRBD1 (6 bases). There are 15 residues in the CDR3. Between the trimmed V and J ends, which lost 0 bases and 10 bases, there was a span of 15 bases. Germline CDR1 and CDR2: SGHAT and FQNNGV. The CDR3 protein is CASSLEGGGPRKLFF. Here the CDR3 DNA reads TGTGCCAGCAGCTTAGAAGGGGGGGGGCCCAGAAAACTGTTTTTT.

The V call is TRBV5-1, the J call TRBJ2-1; 10 bases align to TRBD2. Germline V gene data show CDR1 as SGHRS and CDR2 as YFSETQ. Unmatched junction bases numbered 9, after V lost 4 bases and J lost 5 bases. The CDR3 is 16 residues long. CDR3 residues: CASSKNPTSGNNEQFF. CDR3 nucleotide sequence: TGCGCCAGCAGCAAGAACCCCACTAGCGGGAACAATGAGCAGTTCTTC.

The chain combines TRBV5-1 with TRBJ1-1; weak D call: TRBD1 (5 bases). V dropped 4 bases and J dropped 4 bases, with 14 bases sitting between them. The CDR3 has 14 residues. Germline-derived CDR1 and CDR2 are SGHRS and YFSETQ. DNA of the CDR3: TGCGCCAGCAGCCAACGTCCAGGGCGCACTGAAGCTTTCTTT. Protein sequence: CASSQRPGRTEAFF.

This clone was seen more than once but under ten times. CDR3 in DNA: TGTGCCTGGAGTGATAGAAACACCATATATTTT. Protein: CAWSDRNTIYF. The V call is TRBV30, the J call TRBJ1-3; no clear D. This CDR3 has 11 residues. V shed 1 base and J shed 5 bases, with 3 bases lying between them. The germline gives CDR1 GTSNPN, CDR2 SVGIG (reference sequence).

The chain uses TRBV28 and TRBJ2-7; 9 bases align to TRBD2. The CDR3 is 15 residues long. Germline V lookup: CDR1 MDHEN, CDR2 SYDVKM. With 6 bases clipped from V and 3 bases from J, the junction kept 9 bases outside the gene matches. The CDR3 DNA follows: TGTGCCAGCAGAGCCCCGGGACTAGCACACTACGAGCAGTACTTC. Translating it yields CASRAPGLAHYEQYF. The full variable domain, with the rest looked up from reference TRBV28 and TRBJ2-7, is DVKVTQSSRYLVKRTGEKVFLECVQDMDHENMFWYRQDPGLGLRLIYFSYDVKMKEKGDIPEGYSVSREKKERFSLILESASTNQTSMYLCASRAPGLAHYEQYFGPGTRLTVT.

The V gene is TRBV2, the J gene TRBJ1-6; 8 bases line up with TRBD1. Germline V CDR1 and CDR2: SNHLY, FYNNEI. The trim removed 10 bases at V and 9 bases at J, leaving 8 bases unmatched. The CDR3 runs to 13 residues. The CDR3 loop reads CATADRVASPLHF. The CDR3 coding sequence is TGTGCCACCGCGGACAGGGTAGCTTCACCCCTCCACTTT.

The chain couples TRBV12-3 or TRBV12-4 to TRBJ2-7; 7 bases are shared with TRBD1. V lost 6 bases, J lost 2 bases, and 4 bases stayed unmatched. CDR3 length: 13 amino acids. DNA of the CDR3: TGTGCCAGCAGCCCTGACAGGGCCTACGAGCAGTACTTC. Residues: CASSPDRAYEQYF.

The CDR3, as DNA: TGCGCCAGCAGCGCCAGGCAGTCATGGAAGGGGGAGCAGTACTTC. This codes for CASSARQSWKGEQYF. V usage is TRBV5-1 and J usage is TRBJ2-7; D might be TRBD1 (5 bases). V dropped 4 bases and J dropped 7 bases, with 21 bases sitting between them. CDR3 length: 15 residues. The germline CDR1 and CDR2 sequences are SGHRS and YFSETQ.

This chain links TRBV7-9 with TRBJ1-2; 10 nucleotides align to TRBD1. CDR3 length: 14 residues. Germline assignment: CDR1 SEHNR and CDR2 FQNEAQ (reference sequence). Trimming cost V 1 base and J 7 bases; bases outside gene matches: 3. Here the CDR3 reads CASSLGQGAGGYTF. The CDR3 DNA reads as TGTGCCAGCAGCTTAGGACAGGGGGCCGGTGGCTACACCTTC.

The chain is built from TRBV5-1 and TRBJ1-1; perhaps TRBD1 as D (5 bases). With 0 bases removed from V and 2 bases from J, the gap between germline ends came to 11 bases. Germline V CDR1 and CDR2: SGHRS, YFSETQ. The CDR3 sequence is 15 residues long. The CDR3 region is CASSLGQGFNTEAFF. The DNA for the CDR3 is TGCGCCAGCAGCTTGGGGCAGGGCTTCAACACTGAAGCTTTCTTT.

The chain is built from TRBV5-6 and TRBJ2-2, with D maybe TRBD1 (6 bases). Germline V gene lookup returns CDR1 SGHDT and CDR2 YYEEEE. There are 13 residues in the CDR3. The V and J ends lost 7 bases and 5 bases respectively, with 12 bases between them. The CDR3 coding sequence is TGTGCCAGCGGATTAGGGGGAACCGGGGAGCTGTTTTTT. Translating it yields CASGLGGTGELFF.

This chain links TRBV4-1 with TRBJ2-1, with D possibly matching TRBD2 (6 bases). V lost 1 base and J 7 bases, leaving 17 bases between the germline ends. The CDR3 loop spans 16 amino acids. Germline CDR1 reads MGHRA; CDR2 reads YSYEKL. The CDR3 nucleotides are TGCGCCAGCAGCCAAGGACCGGGACTCGTCGAGAATGAGCAGTTCTTC. As protein: CASSQGPGLVENEQFF.

This clone was recorded only once. The chain joins TRBV5-1 to TRBJ1-4; no reliable D call. V was clipped by 1 base and J by 0 bases, with 7 bases between them. The CDR3 covers 15 residues. The germline V gene encodes CDR1 SGHRS and CDR2 YFSETQ. The CDR3 loop is CASSLTAPTNEKLFF. The CDR3 DNA is TGCGCCAGCAGCTTGACAGCACCAACTAATGAAAAACTGTTTTTT.

The chain combines TRBV30 with TRBJ2-7; D is unclear. Germline lookup yields CDR1 GTSNPN and CDR2 SVGIG (reference sequence). The CDR3 contains 13 residues. Trimming cost V 2 bases and J 4 bases, with 12 bases left between them. CDR3 in DNA: TGTGCCTGGAGTAGATCAGAGAGGTACGAGCAGTACTTC. This codes for CAWSRSERYEQYF.

The genes are TRBV19 and TRBJ1-5; TRBD1 matches at 7 bases. The CDR3 consists of 14 residues. The germline gives CDR1 LNHDA, CDR2 SQIVND (reference sequence). The ends lost 3 bases at V and 3 bases at J; junction bases unmatched: 2. As DNA, the CDR3 is TGTGCCAGTAGTATGGACAGGCCCAATCAGCCCCAGCATTTT. Residues: CASSMDRPNQPQHF.

In DNA form, the CDR3 reads TGTGCCAGCAGCTTAAATGCCCAGGGACTCGCCGGGGAGCTGTTTTTT. This translates into CASSLNAQGLAGELFF. The rearrangement joins TRBV7-2 to TRBJ2-2; a weak D match, TRBD2 (6 bases). Germline V CDR1 and CDR2: SGHTA, FQGNSA. The CDR3 sequence is 16 residues long. Trimming stripped 2 bases from V and 6 bases from J, with 16 bases between. The entire variable domain, with the rest obtained from reference TRBV7-2 and TRBJ2-2, is as follows: GAGVSQSPSNKVTEKGKDVELRCDPISGHTALYWYRQSLGQGLEFLIYFQGNSAPDKSGLPSDRFSAERTGGSVSTLTIQRTQQEDSAVYLCASSLNAQGLAGELFFGEGSRLTVL.

The chain recombines TRBV24-1 with TRBJ2-4; 7 bases line up with TRBD1. CDR3 size: 16 residues. Trimming cost V 1 base and J 4 bases; bases outside gene matches: 6. Germline-derived CDR1 and CDR2 are KGHDR and SFDVKD. This CDR3 is CATSDFLRQGKNIQYF. For the CDR3, the DNA is TGTGCCACCAGTGATTTCCTGCGACAGGGAAAAAACATTCAGTACTTC.

The V gene is TRBV24-1, the J gene TRBJ2-5; the D gene is possibly TRBD2 (6 bases). V lost 0 bases and J lost 4, with 8 bases in between. CDR3 size: 14 residues. The germline gives CDR1 KGHDR, CDR2 SFDVKD. CDR3 sequence: CATSDLKGGETQYF. The CDR3 DNA is TGTGCCACCAGTGATTTGAAGGGAGGAGAGACCCAGTACTTC.

The rearrangement links TRBV18 to TRBJ1-2; D gene unclear. Trimming removed 3 bases at V and 3 bases at J, with 11 bases between. The CDR3 is 14 residues long. CDR1 KGHSH and CDR2 LQKENI come from the germline V gene. The CDR3 reads CASSPLPSDYGYTF. The CDR3 nucleotides are TGTGCCAGCTCACCGTTACCTAGTGACTATGGCTACACCTTC. The full variable domain, rest sourced from reference TRBV18 and TRBJ1-2, is NAGVMQNPRHLVRRRGQEARLRCSPMKGHSHVYWYRQLPEEGLKFMVYLQKENIIDESGMPKERFSAEFPKEGPSILRIQQVVRGDSAAYFCASSPLPSDYGYTFGSGTRLTVV.

This CDR3 is CASSSSGGNTEAFF. DNA for the CDR3: TGTGCCAGCAGTTCGTCGGGGGGGAACACTGAAGCTTTCTTT. This chain connects TRBV7-3 to TRBJ1-1, with a possible D match to TRBD1 (5 bases). Trimming shortened V by 6 bases and J by 1 base, and 12 bases separated the two germline ends. Germline CDR1 and CDR2: SGHTA and FQGTGA. The CDR3 runs 14 residues. Variable domain in full (rest from reference TRBV7-3 and TRBJ1-1): GAGVSQTPSNKVTEKGKYVELRCDPISGHTALYWYRQSLGQGPEFLIYFQGTGAADDSGLPNDRFFAVRPEGSVSTLKIQRTERGDSAVYLCASSSSGGNTEAFFGQGTRLTVV.

The chain links TRBV6-4 to TRBJ2-1; 10 bases align to TRBD2. The germline V gene encodes CDR1 MRHNA and CDR2 SNTAGT. CDR3 length equals 15 residues. J was trimmed by 6 bases and V by 6 bases; bases with no gene match: 8. The CDR3 is CASSRTSGFGNEQFF. CDR3 in DNA: TGTGCCAGCAGCCGGACTAGCGGTTTTGGCAATGAGCAGTTCTTC.

The gene calls are TRBV19 and TRBJ2-3; 12 nucleotides align to TRBD2. The CDR3 is made up of 17 amino acids. The V and J ends lost 3 bases and 4 bases, in that order; junction bases with no gene match: 8. CDR1 and CDR2 (germline): LNHDA, SQIVND (reference sequence). CDR3 in DNA: TGTGCCAGTAGTATTGGCCCTAGCGGGAGGGTGGCAGATACGCAGTATTTT. This encodes CASSIGPSGRVADTQYF.

The V gene is TRBV28, the J gene TRBJ2-1, with 10 bases aligning to TRBD2. V lost 5 bases and J lost 0; bases outside the gene matches: 1. Germline CDR1 MDHEN, CDR2 SYDVKM. The length of the CDR3 is 15 residues. As DNA, the CDR3 is TGTGCCAGCAGTAGCGGGAGGGTCTCCTACAATGAGCAGTTCTTC. Translating gives CASSSGRVSYNEQFF. The variable domain in full, with the rest retrieved from reference TRBV28 and TRBJ2-1, is DVKVTQSSRYLVKRTGEKVFLECVQDMDHENMFWYRQDPGLGLRLIYFSYDVKMKEKGDIPEGYSVSREKKERFSLILESASTNQTSMYLCASSSGRVSYNEQFFGPGTRLTVL.

The rearrangement links TRBV7-2 to TRBJ2-1; tentatively, D is TRBD1 (5 bases). This CDR3 spans 15 amino acids. The germline V and J ends were trimmed by 4 bases and 4 bases, with 14 bases remaining between them. Germline CDR1 SGHTA, CDR2 FQGNSA. This CDR3 reads CASSSAPRVYNEQFF. The CDR3 DNA follows: TGTGCCAGCAGCTCAGCGCCCAGGGTTTACAATGAGCAGTTCTTC.

The chain recombines TRBV30 with TRBJ2-7; perhaps TRBD1 as D (6 bases). Looked up from germline, CDR1 is GTSNPN and CDR2 is SVGIG (reference sequence). CDR3 size: 12 residues. V was clipped by 4 bases and J by 2 bases, with 9 bases between them. CDR3 amino acids: CAWTDRTYEQYF. The CDR3 DNA reads as TGTGCCTGGACCGACAGGACCTACGAGCAGTACTTC.